This T cell receptor (beta chain) was sequenced in a study of naive and memory T cell subsets (dated by TCRdb to between 2016 and 2019). For the study in its entirety: An open-source, UMI-based TCR alpha and beta sequencing pipeline was applied to sorted naive and memory peripheral blood T cell subsets. RNA was DNase-treated and reverse transcribed with TCR constant-region primers, mostly using SuperScript III. The functional CMV T cell responses agreed completely with IgG serology results. Study-level results and caveats: After error correction, only a single occurrence was seen for over 85% of naive TCR sequences, so much steeper abundance distributions were produced than in memory subsets. Single alpha or beta chain sequences, rather than paired alpha/beta receptors, were used to define clonotypes. The repertoire findings for the naive and memory subsets could not be validated against a ground truth, as none was available. A power law was followed by TCR abundance, with an exponent that differed between naive and memory subsets but was consistent across the three individuals. Naive repertoires, especially CD8, contained a few larger clonotypes, possibly memory cells re-expressing CD45RA. RNA-based TCR counts may be affected by expression changes linked to T cell activation and differentiation. In both CD4 and CD8 cells, the Gini index increased while Shannon and inverse Simpson diversity decreased from naive through CM, EM and EMRA.

Concerning this clonotype: This receptor's antigen is unknown. Per-base quality was not reported, and no clone a single base away is much larger than it.

From the second PCR step on, the TCR alpha and beta chain libraries were amplified in separate reactions. The CMV status of each donor was determined by measuring IFNgamma production from CD4+ T cells after fresh PBMCs had been stimulated overnight with CMV viral lysate. CD4 T cells were positively selected using Miltenyi beads, after which CD8 T cells were positively selected from the CD4-negative fraction. Cells stained for CD3, CD4, CD8, CD45RA, CD27 and a live/dead dye were sorted on a BD Aria II into four subsets by CD45RA and CD27. Blood was obtained from a few healthy volunteers, and the blood from each volunteer was fractionated into CD4 and CD8 T cells and subsequently into four differentiation subsets. Roughly 0.12 L of peripheral blood was taken from each donor, and PBMC were separated by density-gradient centrifugation on Ficoll-Paque PLUS. Sorted cells were lysed in RLT buffer, after which RNA was extracted using a Qiagen RNeasy kit and stored at -80 degrees C.

The CDR3 sequence holds 14 residues, the cysteine and phenylalanine included. Only CDR3 DNA is held: 42 bases, read in frame from base 1. Sequences SNHLY (CDR1) and FYNNEI (CDR2) are obtained from the germline V gene. V is trimmed back by 6 bases and J by 3 bases, and the junction contains 5 bases that no gene match accounts for. Library construction relied on UMI-ligation and nested PCR. The beta constant-region primer was an equimolar mix of two oligonucleotides covering both TRBC1 and TRBC2. Four rounds of PCR, combining the SP2 primer with nested alpha and beta constant-region primers, were used to amplify the ligated cDNA. A single-stranded oligonucleotide containing the SP2 primer and a 12-nucleotide UMI was joined to the 3' end of the cDNA by T4 RNA ligase 1. Incubation of the ligation reaction lasted roughly 19-24 hours at 16 degrees C. PCR2 was typically run as a SYBR Green qPCR and stopped at a predetermined threshold to prevent over-amplification. Every purification after the first one was done using Agencourt AMPure XP magnetic beads. Libraries were quantified by Qubit and checked on a TapeStation, where a main peak was expected near 650 bp. The pooled libraries were sequenced on an Illumina MiSeq using v2 2x251 paired-end kits, which usually yielded about 0.95-2.1 million reads per sample. Each sample was pooled at 4 nM, and roughly 4.5-8% PhiX was included to help cluster recognition. The source study handled its data this way. FASTQ reads processed by Demultiplexor were assigned V and J genes by Decombinator through tag matching that tolerated a single base-pair mismatch. UMIs were used by Collapsinator to correct both sequencing errors and frequency errors arising from PCR heterogeneity. CDR3Translator translated TCRs and extracted CDR3s from the conserved cysteine to the FGXG phenylalanine, flagging non-productive sequences. Gini, Shannon entropy and inverse Simpson indices were computed after subsampling the repertoires to the same number of UMI-defined TCRs. Power-law fits to clonotype abundance distributions were performed by maximum likelihood within the linear range. When run on a single naive CD8 sample, MIGEC and the pipeline yielded similar UMI counts, similar unique TCR numbers and similar clonal distributions. In one analysis, naive TCRs that were also found in any memory subset of the same donor were excluded from the naive repertoire. Repertoires were searched for about 7,300 CMV-associated CDR3 sequences compiled from VDJdb and a published dataset. TCRdb itself trimmed the public reads at Q25 with fastp, ran MiXCR and retained productive beta chains. CDR3 protein sequences are deduplicated, and each keeps its most common genes and DNA. The V and J calls shown here were made by TCRdb, not taken from the authors' results. This sample gives tens of thousands of distinct CDR3 sequences in total; over 9% of them show up just once. The ten biggest clones cover over 0.11% of the sample.

The TCR originated in a human donor in good health. The sequenced material came from naive CD4+ T cells from blood. Sample cell subset or site, as interpreted from the label and publication: naive T cells, CD45RA high CD27+. The rearranged chain carries TRBV2 and TRBJ2-7, with 10 bases matching TRBD1. The DNA reads as follows: TGTGCCAGCAGGGATCGGGACAGGGGCTACGAGCAGTACTTC. Its protein is CASRDRDRGYEQYF. This CDR3, with the reference TRBV2 and TRBJ2-7 proteins standing in past its ends, gives the full variable domain EPEVTQTPSHQVTQMGQEVILRCVPISNHLYFYWYRQILGQKVEFLVSFYNNEISEKSEIFDDQFSVERPDGSNFTLKIRSTKLEDSAMYFCASRDRDRGYEQYFGPGTRLTVT.